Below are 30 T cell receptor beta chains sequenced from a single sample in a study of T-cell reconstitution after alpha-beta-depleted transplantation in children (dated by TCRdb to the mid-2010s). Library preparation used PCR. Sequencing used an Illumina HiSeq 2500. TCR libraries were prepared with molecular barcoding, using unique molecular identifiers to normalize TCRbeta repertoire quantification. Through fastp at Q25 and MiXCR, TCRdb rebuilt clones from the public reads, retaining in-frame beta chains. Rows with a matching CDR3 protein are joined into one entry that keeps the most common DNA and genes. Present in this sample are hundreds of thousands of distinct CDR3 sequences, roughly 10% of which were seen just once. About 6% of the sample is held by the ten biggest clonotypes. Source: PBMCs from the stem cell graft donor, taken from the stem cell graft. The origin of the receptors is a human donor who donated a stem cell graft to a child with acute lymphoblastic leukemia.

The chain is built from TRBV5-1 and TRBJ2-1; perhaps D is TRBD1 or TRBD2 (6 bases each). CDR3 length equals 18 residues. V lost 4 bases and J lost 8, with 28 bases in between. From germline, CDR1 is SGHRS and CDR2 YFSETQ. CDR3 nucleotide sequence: TGCGCCAGCAGCCTGAACCCGACAGACCCACTGAGGGGGGATGAGCAGTTCTTC. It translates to CASSLNPTDPLRGDEQFF.

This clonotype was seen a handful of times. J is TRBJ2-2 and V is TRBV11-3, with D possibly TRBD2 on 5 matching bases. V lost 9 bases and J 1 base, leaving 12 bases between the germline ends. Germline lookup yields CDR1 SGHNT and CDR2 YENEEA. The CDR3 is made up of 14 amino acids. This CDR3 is CASGFGVNTGELFF. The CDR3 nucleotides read TGTGCCAGTGGTTTCGGGGTGAACACCGGGGAGCTGTTTTTT.

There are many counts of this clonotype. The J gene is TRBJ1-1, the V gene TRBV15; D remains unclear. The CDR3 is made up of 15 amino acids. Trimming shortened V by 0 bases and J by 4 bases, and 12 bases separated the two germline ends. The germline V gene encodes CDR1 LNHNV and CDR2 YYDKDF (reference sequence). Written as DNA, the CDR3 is TGTGCCACCAGCAGAGATTTTCGAGGGATCACTGAAGCTTTCTTT. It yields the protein CATSRDFRGITEAFF. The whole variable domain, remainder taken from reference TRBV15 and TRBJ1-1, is DAMVIQNPRYQVTQFGKPVTLSCSQTLNHNVMYWYQQKSSQAPKLLFHYYDKDFNNEADTPDNFQSRRPNTSFCFLDIRSPGLGDTAMYLCATSRDFRGITEAFFGQGTRLTVV.

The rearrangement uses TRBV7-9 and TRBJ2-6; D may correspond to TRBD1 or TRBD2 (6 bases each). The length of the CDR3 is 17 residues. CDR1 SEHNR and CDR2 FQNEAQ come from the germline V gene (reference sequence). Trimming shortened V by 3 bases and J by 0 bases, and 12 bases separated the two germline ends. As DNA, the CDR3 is TGTGCCAGCAGCTTCCGGGGGACATCCTCTGGGGCCAACGTCCTGACTTTC. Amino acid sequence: CASSFRGTSSGANVLTF.

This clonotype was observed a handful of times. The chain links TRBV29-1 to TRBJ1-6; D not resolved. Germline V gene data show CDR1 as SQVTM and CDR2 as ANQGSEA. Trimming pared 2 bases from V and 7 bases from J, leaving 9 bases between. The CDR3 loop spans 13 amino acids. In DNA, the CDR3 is TGCAGCGTTGAATTCGCGGAGAATTCACCCCTCCACTTT. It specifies CSVEFAENSPLHF. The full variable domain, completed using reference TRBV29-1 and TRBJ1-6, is SAVISQKPSRDICQRGTSLTIQCQVDSQVTMMFWYRQQPGQSLTLIATANQGSEATYESGFVIDKFPISRPNLTFSTLTVSNMSPEDSSIYLCSVEFAENSPLHFGNGTRLTVT.

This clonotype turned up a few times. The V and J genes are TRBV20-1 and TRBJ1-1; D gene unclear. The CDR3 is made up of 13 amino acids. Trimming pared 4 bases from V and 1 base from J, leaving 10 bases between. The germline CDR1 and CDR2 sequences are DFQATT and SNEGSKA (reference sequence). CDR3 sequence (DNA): TGCAGTGCTATAAGGGCAGCGAACACTGAAGCTTTCTTT. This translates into CSAIRAANTEAFF.

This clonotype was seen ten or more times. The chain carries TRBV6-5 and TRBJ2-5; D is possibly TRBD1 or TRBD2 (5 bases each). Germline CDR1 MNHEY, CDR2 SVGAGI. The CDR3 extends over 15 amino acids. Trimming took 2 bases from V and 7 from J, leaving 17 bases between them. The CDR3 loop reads CASSYGAGTKSTQYF. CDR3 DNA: TGTGCCAGCAGTTACGGGGCAGGGACCAAGTCGACCCAGTACTTC.

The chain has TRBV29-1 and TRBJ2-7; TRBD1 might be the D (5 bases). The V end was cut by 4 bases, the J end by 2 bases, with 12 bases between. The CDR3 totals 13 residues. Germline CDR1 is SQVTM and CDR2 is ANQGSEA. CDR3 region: CSVVGPLTYEQYF. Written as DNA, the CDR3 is TGCAGCGTTGTGGGGCCGCTGACCTACGAGCAGTACTTC.

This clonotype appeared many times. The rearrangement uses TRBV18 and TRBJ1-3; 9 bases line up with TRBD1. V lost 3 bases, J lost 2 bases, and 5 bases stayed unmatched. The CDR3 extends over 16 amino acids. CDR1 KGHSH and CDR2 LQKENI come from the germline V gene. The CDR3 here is CASSPGQGGPGNTIYF. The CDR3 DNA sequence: TGTGCCAGCTCACCGGGACAGGGCGGACCTGGAAACACCATATATTTT. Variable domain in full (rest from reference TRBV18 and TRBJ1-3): NAGVMQNPRHLVRRRGQEARLRCSPMKGHSHVYWYRQLPEEGLKFMVYLQKENIIDESGMPKERFSAEFPKEGPSILRIQQVVRGDSAAYFCASSPGQGGPGNTIYFGEGSWLTVV.

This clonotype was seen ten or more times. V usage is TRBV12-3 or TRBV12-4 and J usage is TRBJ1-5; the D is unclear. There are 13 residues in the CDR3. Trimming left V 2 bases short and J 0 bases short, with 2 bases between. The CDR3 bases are TGTGCCAGCAGTTTAAATAGCAATCAGCCCCAGCATTTT. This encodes CASSLNSNQPQHF.

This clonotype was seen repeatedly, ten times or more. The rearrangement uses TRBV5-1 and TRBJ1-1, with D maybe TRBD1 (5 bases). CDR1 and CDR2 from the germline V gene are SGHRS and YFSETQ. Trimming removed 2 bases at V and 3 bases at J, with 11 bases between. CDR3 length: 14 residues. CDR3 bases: TGCGCCAGCAGCTTCCAGGGAGGGGACACTGAAGCTTTCTTT. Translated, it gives CASSFQGGDTEAFF.

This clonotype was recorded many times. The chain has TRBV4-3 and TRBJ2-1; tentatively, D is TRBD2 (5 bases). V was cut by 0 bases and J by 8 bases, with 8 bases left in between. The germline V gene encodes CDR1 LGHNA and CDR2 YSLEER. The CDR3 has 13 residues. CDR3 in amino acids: CASSQDAGDEQFF. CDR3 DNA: TGCGCCAGCAGCCAAGACGCGGGCGATGAGCAGTTCTTC.

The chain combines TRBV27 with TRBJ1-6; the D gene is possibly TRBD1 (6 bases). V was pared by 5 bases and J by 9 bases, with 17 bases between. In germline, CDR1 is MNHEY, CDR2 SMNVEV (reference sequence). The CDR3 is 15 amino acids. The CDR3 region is CASSVGQTGGSPLHF. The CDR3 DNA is TGTGCCAGCAGTGTAGGACAGACTGGCGGTTCACCCCTCCACTTT.

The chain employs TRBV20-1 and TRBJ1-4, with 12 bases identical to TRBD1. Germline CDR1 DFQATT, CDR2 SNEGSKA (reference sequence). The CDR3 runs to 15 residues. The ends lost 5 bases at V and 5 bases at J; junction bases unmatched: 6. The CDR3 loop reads CSAPGQGAYNEKLFF. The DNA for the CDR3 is TGCAGTGCTCCGGGACAGGGGGCCTACAATGAAAAACTGTTTTTT.

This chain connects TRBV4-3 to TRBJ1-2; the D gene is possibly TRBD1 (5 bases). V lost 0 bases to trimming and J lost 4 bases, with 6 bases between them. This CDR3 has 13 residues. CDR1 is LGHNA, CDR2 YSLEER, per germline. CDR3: CASSQDRAYGYTF. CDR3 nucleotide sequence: TGCGCCAGCAGCCAAGACAGGGCCTATGGCTACACCTTC.

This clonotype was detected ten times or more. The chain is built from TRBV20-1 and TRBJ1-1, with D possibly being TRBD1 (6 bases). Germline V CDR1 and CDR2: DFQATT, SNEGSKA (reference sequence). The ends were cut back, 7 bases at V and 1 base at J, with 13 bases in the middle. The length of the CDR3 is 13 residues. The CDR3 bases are TGCAGTGTGGCACAGGGACCGAACACTGAAGCTTTCTTT. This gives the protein CSVAQGPNTEAFF.

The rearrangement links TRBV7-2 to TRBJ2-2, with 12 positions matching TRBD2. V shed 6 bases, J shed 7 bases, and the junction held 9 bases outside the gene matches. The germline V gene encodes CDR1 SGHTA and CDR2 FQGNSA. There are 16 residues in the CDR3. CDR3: CASSPSGGAEVGELFF. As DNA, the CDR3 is TGTGCCAGCAGTCCTAGCGGGGGGGCCGAGGTCGGGGAGCTGTTTTTT.

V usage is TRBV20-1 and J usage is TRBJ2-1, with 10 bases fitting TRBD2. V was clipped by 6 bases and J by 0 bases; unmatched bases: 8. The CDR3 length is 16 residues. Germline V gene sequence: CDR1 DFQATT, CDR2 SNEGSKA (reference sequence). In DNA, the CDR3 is TGCAGTGCCCCTAGCGGGGGTCTAAGCTCCTACAATGAGCAGTTCTTC. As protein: CSAPSGGLSSYNEQFF.

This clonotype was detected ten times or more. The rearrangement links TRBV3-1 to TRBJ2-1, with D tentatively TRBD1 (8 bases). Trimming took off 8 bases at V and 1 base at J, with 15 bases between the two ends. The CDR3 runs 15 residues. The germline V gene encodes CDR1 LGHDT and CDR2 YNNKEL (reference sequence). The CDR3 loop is CASRGQGGSYNEQFF. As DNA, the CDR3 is TGTGCCAGCCGAGGACAGGGAGGGTCCTACAATGAGCAGTTCTTC.

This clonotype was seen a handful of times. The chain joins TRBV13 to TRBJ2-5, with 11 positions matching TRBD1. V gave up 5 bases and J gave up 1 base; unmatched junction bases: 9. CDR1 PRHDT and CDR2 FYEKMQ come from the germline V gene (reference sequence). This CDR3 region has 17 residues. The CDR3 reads CASSPTFGTGGQETQYF. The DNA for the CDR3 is TGTGCCAGCAGCCCGACCTTTGGGACAGGGGGCCAAGAGACCCAGTACTTC.

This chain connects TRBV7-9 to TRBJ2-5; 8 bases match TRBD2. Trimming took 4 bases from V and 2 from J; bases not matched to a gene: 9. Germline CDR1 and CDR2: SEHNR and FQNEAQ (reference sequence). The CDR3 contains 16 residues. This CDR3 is CASSSLQRGSQETQYF. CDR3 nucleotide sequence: TGTGCCAGCAGCTCCCTCCAGCGGGGGAGTCAAGAGACCCAGTACTTC.

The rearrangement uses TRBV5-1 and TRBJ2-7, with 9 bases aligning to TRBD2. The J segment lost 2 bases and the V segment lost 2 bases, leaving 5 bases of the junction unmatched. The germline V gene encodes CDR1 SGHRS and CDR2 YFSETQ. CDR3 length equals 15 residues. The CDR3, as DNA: TGCGCCAGCAGCTTACGACTAGCGGACCCCTACGAGCAGTACTTC. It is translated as CASSLRLADPYEQYF.

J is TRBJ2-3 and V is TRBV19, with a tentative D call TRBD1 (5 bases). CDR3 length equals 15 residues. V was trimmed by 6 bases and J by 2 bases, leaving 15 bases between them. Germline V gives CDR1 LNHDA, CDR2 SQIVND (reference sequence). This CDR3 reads CASRKGVFSTDTQYF. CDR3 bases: TGTGCCAGTAGGAAAGGGGTTTTTTCCACAGATACGCAGTATTTT.

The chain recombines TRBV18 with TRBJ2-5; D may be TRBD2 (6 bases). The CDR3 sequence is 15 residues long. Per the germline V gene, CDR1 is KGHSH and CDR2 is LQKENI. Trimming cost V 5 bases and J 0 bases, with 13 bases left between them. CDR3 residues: CASSGLAPYQETQYF. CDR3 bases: TGTGCCAGCTCAGGTCTAGCGCCGTACCAAGAGACCCAGTACTTC.

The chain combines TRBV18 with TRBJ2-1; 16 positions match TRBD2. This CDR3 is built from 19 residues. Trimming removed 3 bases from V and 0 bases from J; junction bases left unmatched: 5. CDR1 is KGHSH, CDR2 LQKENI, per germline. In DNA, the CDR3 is TGTGCCAGCTCACCCGTGGGACTAGCGGGGGGGAGCTCCTACAATGAGCAGTTCTTC. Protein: CASSPVGLAGGSSYNEQFF.

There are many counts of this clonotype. CDR3 in amino acids: CASSLGAGLYEQYF. CDR3 DNA sequence: TGCGCCAGCAGCTTGGGGGCAGGCTTGTACGAGCAGTACTTC. The V call is TRBV5-1, the J call TRBJ2-7; D is uncertain. The CDR3 is made up of 14 amino acids. Between the trimmed V and J ends, which lost 0 bases and 4 bases, there was a span of 11 bases. Germline CDR1 reads SGHRS; CDR2 reads YFSETQ.

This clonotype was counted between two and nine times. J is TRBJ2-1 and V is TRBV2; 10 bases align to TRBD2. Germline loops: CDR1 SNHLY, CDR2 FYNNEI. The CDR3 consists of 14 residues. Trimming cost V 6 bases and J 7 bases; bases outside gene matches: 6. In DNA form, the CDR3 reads TGTGCCAGCAGGTCTAGCGGGGGCCCAAATGAGCAGTTCTTC. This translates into CASRSSGGPNEQFF.

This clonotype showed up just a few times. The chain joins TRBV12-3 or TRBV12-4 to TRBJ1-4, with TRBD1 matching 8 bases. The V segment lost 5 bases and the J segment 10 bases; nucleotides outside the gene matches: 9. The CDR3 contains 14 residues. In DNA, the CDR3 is TGTGCCAGCAGTCCTGACAGGGGTAGGCCAAAACTGTTTTTT. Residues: CASSPDRGRPKLFF.

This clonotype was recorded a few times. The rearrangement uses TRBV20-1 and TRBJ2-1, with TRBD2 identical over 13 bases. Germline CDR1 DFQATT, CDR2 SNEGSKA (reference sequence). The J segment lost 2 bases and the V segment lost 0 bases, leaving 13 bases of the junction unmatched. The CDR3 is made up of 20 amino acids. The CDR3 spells CSARDPTGTSGVRAYNEQFF. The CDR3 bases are TGCAGTGCTAGAGACCCCACCGGGACTAGCGGGGTCCGTGCCTACAATGAGCAGTTCTTC.

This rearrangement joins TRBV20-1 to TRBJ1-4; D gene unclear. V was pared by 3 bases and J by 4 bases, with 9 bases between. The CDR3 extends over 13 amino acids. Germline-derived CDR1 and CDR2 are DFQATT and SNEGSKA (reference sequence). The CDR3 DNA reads TGCAGTGCTAGTCTACGGCTTAATGAAAAACTGTTTTTT. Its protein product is CSASLRLNEKLFF.